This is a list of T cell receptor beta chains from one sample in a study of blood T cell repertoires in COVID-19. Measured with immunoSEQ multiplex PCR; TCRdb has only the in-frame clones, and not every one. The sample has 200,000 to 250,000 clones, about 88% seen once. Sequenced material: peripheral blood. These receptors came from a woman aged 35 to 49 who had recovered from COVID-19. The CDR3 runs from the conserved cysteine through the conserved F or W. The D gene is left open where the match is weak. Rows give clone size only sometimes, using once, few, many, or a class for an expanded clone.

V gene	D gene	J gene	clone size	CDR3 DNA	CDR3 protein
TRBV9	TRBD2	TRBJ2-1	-	TGTGCCAGCAGCCAACCATCGGCCGGGACTAGCCCTTACAATGAGCAGTTCTTC	CASSQPSAGTSPYNEQFF
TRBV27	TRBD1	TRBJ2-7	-	TGTGCCAGCAGAATCATAGCAGGGGGCTGGTCCTACGAGCAGTACTTC	CASRIIAGGWSYEQYF
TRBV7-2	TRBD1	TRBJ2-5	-	TGTGCCAGCAGCTTAAGCACAGGGGGCTGGGAGACCCAGTACTTC	CASSLSTGGWETQYF
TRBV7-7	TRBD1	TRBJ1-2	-	TGTGCTAGCAGCTTAGAAAGGGTGAACAGGGGGAAAGAGGGCTACACCTTC	CASSLERVNRGKEGYTF
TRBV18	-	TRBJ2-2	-	TGTGCCAGCCAGGGTGACGGGGAGCTGTTTTTT	CASQGDGELFF
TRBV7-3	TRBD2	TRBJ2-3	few	TGTGCCAGCAGCTTAGCAACTAGCGGGATCGGTACGCAGTATTTT	CASSLATSGIGTQYF
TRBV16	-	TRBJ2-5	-	TGTGCCAGCAGCCAAGGGGCCAGGTGGGAGACCCAGTACTTC	CASSQGARWETQYF
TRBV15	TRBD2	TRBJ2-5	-	TGTGCCACCAGCAAAGCGGGGGTAATCCAAGAGACCCAGTACTTC	CATSKAGVIQETQYF
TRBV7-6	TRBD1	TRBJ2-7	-	TGTGCCAGCAGCGTTTCAATAGGACAGGGGAGCTACGAGCAGTACTTC	CASSVSIGQGSYEQYF
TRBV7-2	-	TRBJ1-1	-	TGTGCCAGCAGCTTAGATGGGGGCTCGAACACTGAAGCTTTCTTT	CASSLDGGSNTEAFF
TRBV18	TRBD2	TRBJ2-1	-	TGTGCCAGCTCACCGAAGTTAAAGACTAGCGGGAGCTCCTACAATGAGCAGTTCTTC	CASSPKLKTSGSSYNEQFF
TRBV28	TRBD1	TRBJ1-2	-	TGTGCCAGCAGTTTATGGGGGACAGGGCATGGCTACACCTTC	CASSLWGTGHGYTF
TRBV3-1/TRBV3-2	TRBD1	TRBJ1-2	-	TGTGCCAGCAGCCAGGGGACAGCCCCATCGAGCACCTTC	CASSQGTAPSSTF
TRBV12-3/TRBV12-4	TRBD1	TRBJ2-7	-	TGTGCCAGCAGTCGGGACAGCTCCTACGAGCAGTACTTC	CASSRDSSYEQYF
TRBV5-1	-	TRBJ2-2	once	TGCGCCAGCAGCTTAACACAGGGAACGAACACCGGGGAGCTGTTTTTT	CASSLTQGTNTGELFF
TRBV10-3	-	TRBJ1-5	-	TGTGCCATCAGTGATTTACGGGGGGCCCGGCCCCAGCATTTT	CAISDLRGARPQHF
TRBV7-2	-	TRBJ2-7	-	TGTGCCAGCAGCCCAAGATCCGGGGGTCAATACGAGCAGTACTTC	CASSPRSGGQYEQYF
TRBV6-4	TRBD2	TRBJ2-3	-	TGTGCCAGCATCAGAGCGGGAGAGTCTAGCACAGATACGCAGTATTTT	CASIRAGESSTDTQYF
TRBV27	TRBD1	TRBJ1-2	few	TGTGCCAGCAGTTTATCGTCCCAGGGGGGCGGCTATGGCTACACCTTC	CASSLSSQGGGYGYTF
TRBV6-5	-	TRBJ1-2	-	TGTGCCAGCAGTTACTCGACAGTCTATGGCTACACCTTC	CASSYSTVYGYTF
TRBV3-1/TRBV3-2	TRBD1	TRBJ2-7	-	TGTGCCAGCAGCCGCCGACAGGGATTGATCGAGCAGTACTTC	CASSRRQGLIEQYF
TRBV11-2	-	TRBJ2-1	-	TGTGCCAGCAGCTTTGGGCCAGCCTACAATGAGCAGTTCTTC	CASSFGPAYNEQFF
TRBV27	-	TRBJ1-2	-	TGTGCCAGCAGTTTATACAGGGACTATGGCTACACCTTC	CASSLYRDYGYTF
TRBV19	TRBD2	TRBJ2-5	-	TGTGCCAGTAGTATAGAGCTAGCGGGGACCCAGTACTTC	CASSIELAGTQYF
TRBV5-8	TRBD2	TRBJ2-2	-	TGTGCCAGCAGCCCTTGGGGAGGGTACAACACCGGGGAGCTGTTTTTT	CASSPWGGYNTGELFF
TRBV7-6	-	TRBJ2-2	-	TGTGCCAGCAGCTTAGGGACTGCGAACACCGGGGAGCTGTTTTTT	CASSLGTANTGELFF
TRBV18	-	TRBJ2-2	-	TGTGCCAGCTCACCTTCCGGGACAGGGGAGCTGTTTTTT	CASSPSGTGELFF
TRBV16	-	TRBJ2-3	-	TGTGCCAGCAGCCAATACATCAGCGGCACAGATACGCAGTATTTT	CASSQYISGTDTQYF
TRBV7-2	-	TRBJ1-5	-	TGTGCCAGCAGCATAGCTCTGGAGGTTGGCAATCAGCCCCAGCATTTT	CASSIALEVGNQPQHF
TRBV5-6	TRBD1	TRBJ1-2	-	TGTGCCAGCAGCTTCCCCGACAGGGCGGTCGGCTACACCTTC	CASSFPDRAVGYTF
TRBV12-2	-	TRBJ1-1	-	TGTGCAAGTCGCTTAGGAGCCGGGACAGGGATATTGAACACTGAAGCTTTCTTT	CASRLGAGTGILNTEAFF
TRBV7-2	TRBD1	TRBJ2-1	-	TGTGCCAGCAGCTCAACCGGGACAGGGTACAATGAGCAGTTCTTC	CASSSTGTGYNEQFF
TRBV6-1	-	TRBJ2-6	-	TGTGCCAGCAGTGAAAGGGGTTGGCAGGGGACTGGGGCCAACGTCCTGACTTTC	CASSERGWQGTGANVLTF
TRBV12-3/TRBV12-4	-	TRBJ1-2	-	TGTGCCAGCAGTTCGGTGGTCCTTTATGGCTACACCTTC	CASSSVVLYGYTF
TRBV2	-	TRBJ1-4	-	TGTGCCAGCACCAGGGGCCGCCCCAGCGCGACTAATGAAAAACTGTTTTTT	CASTRGRPSATNEKLFF
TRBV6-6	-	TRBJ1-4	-	TGTGCCAGCAGTCGACAACAGGGTGGGGCTAATGAAAAACTGTTTTTT	CASSRQQGGANEKLFF
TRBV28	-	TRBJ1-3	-	TGTGCCAGCAGTTTAGGCCGATACTCTGGAAACACCATATATTTT	CASSLGRYSGNTIYF
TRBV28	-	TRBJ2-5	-	TGTGCCAGCAGTCGGAGGGGGGGCTGGGAGACCCAGTACTTC	CASSRRGGWETQYF
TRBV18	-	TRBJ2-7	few	TGTGCCAGCTCATTGAGCTCCTACGAGCAGTACTTC	CASSLSSYEQYF
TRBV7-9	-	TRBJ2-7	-	TGTGCCAGCAGCTTAGGGGGCAGCGCTTACGAGCAGTACTTC	CASSLGGSAYEQYF
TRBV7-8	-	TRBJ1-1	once	TGTGCCAGCAGCTTACGGGGGGCAGAAATATGGAACACTGAAGCTTTCTTT	CASSLRGAEIWNTEAFF
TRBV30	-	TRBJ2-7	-	TGTGCCTGGAACCCGCAGGGAAAGTGGTACGAGCAGTACTTC	CAWNPQGKWYEQYF
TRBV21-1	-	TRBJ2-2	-	TGTGCCAGCAGCAAAGGCTCACAGGGATCGAACACCGGGGAGCTGTTTTTT	CASSKGSQGSNTGELFF
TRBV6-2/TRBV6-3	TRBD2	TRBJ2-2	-	TGTGCCAGCAGCCGCAGTAGCGGGGGTGTCACCGGGGAGCTGTTTTTT	CASSRSSGGVTGELFF
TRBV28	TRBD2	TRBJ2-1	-	TGTGCCAGCCGACCCGGGGGGGCTAAATATGAGCAGTTCTTC	CASRPGGAKYEQFF
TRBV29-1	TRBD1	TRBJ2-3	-	TGCAGCGTCGCACAGGGGTCGGATACGCAGTATTTT	CSVAQGSDTQYF
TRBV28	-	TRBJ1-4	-	TGTGCCAGCAGGGGCTCGTTGGCAACTAATGAAAAACTGTTTTTT	CASRGSLATNEKLFF
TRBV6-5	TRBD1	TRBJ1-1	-	TGTGCCAGCCCCCCCTCAGGGGGATACACTGAAGCTTTCTTT	CASPPSGGYTEAFF
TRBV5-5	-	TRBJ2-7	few	TGTGCCAGCAGCTTAGACAGCACGAGCTCCTACGAGCAGTACTTC	CASSLDSTSSYEQYF
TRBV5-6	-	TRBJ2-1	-	TGTGCCAGCAGCCCGGTACGGTTGAGGGAGCAGTTCTTC	CASSPVRLREQFF